This T cell receptor beta chain emerged from a study of T cell responses to AZD1222 COVID-19 vaccine. CDR3 size: 14 residues. Deletions cut 0 bases from V and 2 bases from J, with 9 bases between. The germline V gene encodes CDR1 SGHRS and CDR2 YFSETQ. Data came from immunoSEQ multiplex PCR; TCRdb stores just in-frame clones and leaves some out. This table holds 100,000 to 150,000 clones, approximately 87% found once. The TCR sequence derives from an adult in good health. Sequencing was performed on peripheral blood, taken on day 0 of AZD1222 vaccination. The chain has TRBV5-1 and TRBJ2-7; D is perhaps TRBD1 or TRBD2 (5 bases each). The DNA for the CDR3 is TGCGCCAGCAGCTTGGGGGACGAAGCCTACGAGCAGTACTTC. Protein sequence: CASSLGDEAYEQYF.